This T cell receptor (beta chain) was captured in a study of post-analysis software for immune sequencing data. General study results and limits: Patients used several TRBV segments, including TRBV5-6, TRBV5-1 and TRBV20-1, more often than controls. Relative to controls, patients with multiple sclerosis showed significantly lower normalized Chao1 diversity.

Concerning this clonotype: As yet, its antigen is unknown. This may come from a read error, since a much larger clone is one base off.

CDR1 is SGHRS, CDR2 YFSETQ, per germline. The CDR3 consists of 16 residues. Unique molecular identifiers had been added to the TCR beta cDNA libraries. T cells numbering 1 to 10 million yielded cDNA molecules that totaled about 500,000. TCRdb processed the PCR reads anew with MiXCR; each CDR3 protein has one entry. Among 150,000 to 200,000 distinct CDR3 sequences, about 29% were seen once, and the ten largest hold about 1.4%. The chain carries TRBV5-1 and TRBJ2-7; the match to TRBD1 covers 9 bases. The TCR originated in a girl between 10 and 17 years old with multiple sclerosis. Sequenced input: blood. The CDR3 sequence is CAGSSGETGGTYEQYF. The DNA for the CDR3 is TGCGCCGGCAGCTCCGGAGAAACAGGGGGCACCTACGAGCAGTACTTC.